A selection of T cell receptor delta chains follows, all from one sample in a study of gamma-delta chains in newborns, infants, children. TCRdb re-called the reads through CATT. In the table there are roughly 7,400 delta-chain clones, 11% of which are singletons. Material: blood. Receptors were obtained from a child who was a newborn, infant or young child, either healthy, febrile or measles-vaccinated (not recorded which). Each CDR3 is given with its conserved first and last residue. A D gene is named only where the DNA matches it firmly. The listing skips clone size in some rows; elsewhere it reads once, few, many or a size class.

cdr3_aa: CACDTVLGDSWDTRQMFF
cdr3_nt: TGTGCCTGTGACACGGTACTGGGGGACTCCTGGGACACCCGACAGATGTTTTTC
v_call: TRDV2
d_call: TRDD3
clone_size: few
j_call: TRDJ3

cdr3_aa: CACDPVHSTDKLIF
cdr3_nt: TGTGCCTGTGACCCGGTACATAGCACCGATAAACTCATCTTT
v_call: TRDV2
d_call: .
clone_size: medium-sized
j_call: TRDJ1

cdr3_aa: CACDTVGGFTDKLIF
cdr3_nt: TGTGCCTGTGACACCGTGGGGGGATTCACCGATAAACTCATCTTT
v_call: TRDV2
d_call: TRDD3
clone_size: few
j_call: TRDJ1

cdr3_aa: CACDSLGERTTMYTDKLIF
cdr3_nt: TGTGCCTGTGACTCTCTGGGGGAACGCACCACCATGTACACCGATAAACTCATCTTT
v_call: TRDV2
d_call: TRDD3
clone_size: .
j_call: TRDJ1

cdr3_aa: CACDTVSTGGYATDKLIF
cdr3_nt: TGTGCCTGTGACACCGTTTCTACTGGGGGATACGCTACCGATAAACTCATCTTT
v_call: TRDV2
d_call: TRDD3
clone_size: few
j_call: TRDJ1

cdr3_aa: CACDFLTGDTDKLIF
cdr3_nt: TGTGCCTGTGATTTCCTTACTGGTGACACCGATAAACTCATCTTT
v_call: TRDV2
d_call: .
clone_size: medium-sized
j_call: TRDJ1

cdr3_aa: CACEPLGDTTDKLIF
cdr3_nt: TGTGCCTGTGAGCCCCTGGGGGATACAACCGATAAACTCATCTTT
v_call: TRDV2
d_call: TRDD3
clone_size: few
j_call: TRDJ1

cdr3_aa: CACDTLHPLSSLDTQQMFF
cdr3_nt: TGTGCCTGTGACACCTTGCATCCCTTAAGCTCCTTGGACACCCAACAGATGTTTTTC
v_call: TRDV2
d_call: .
clone_size: .
j_call: TRDJ3

cdr3_aa: CACDAPWGDTPDTDKLIF
cdr3_nt: TGTGCCTGTGACGCCCCATGGGGGGATACGCCGGACACCGATAAACTCATCTTT
v_call: TRDV2
d_call: TRDD3
clone_size: few
j_call: TRDJ1

cdr3_aa: CACDLTGGSDTDKLIF
cdr3_nt: TGTGCCTGTGATCTTACTGGGGGATCCGACACCGATAAACTCATCTTT
v_call: TRDV2
d_call: TRDD3
clone_size: .
j_call: TRDJ1

cdr3_aa: CACDVLGDKRNTDKLIF
cdr3_nt: TGTGCCTGTGACGTACTGGGGGATAAGAGGAACACCGATAAACTCATCTTT
v_call: TRDV2
d_call: TRDD3
clone_size: .
j_call: TRDJ1

cdr3_aa: CACDTVSGDTRRGNSWDTRQMFF
cdr3_nt: TGTGCCTGTGACACAGTCTCAGGGGATACGCGGCGGGGCAACTCCTGGGACACCCGACAGATGTTTTTC
v_call: TRDV2
d_call: TRDD3
clone_size: few
j_call: TRDJ3

cdr3_aa: CACGTVGWGIPLYTDKLIF
cdr3_nt: TGTGCCTGTGGCACCGTCGGCTGGGGGATACCCCTGTACACCGATAAACTCATCTTT
v_call: TRDV2
d_call: TRDD3
clone_size: few
j_call: TRDJ1

cdr3_aa: CACDTLLGTLNGEYTDRLIF
cdr3_nt: TGTGCCTGTGACACCCTTCTGGGGACCCTAAATGGGGAGTACACCGATAGACTCATCTTT
v_call: TRDV2
d_call: .
clone_size: few
j_call: TRDJ1

cdr3_aa: CACDTVLGVLPDTFPPLIF
cdr3_nt: TGTGCCTGTGACACCGTACTGGGGGTCCTCCCGGATACCTTCCCACCCCTGATCTTT
v_call: TRDV2
d_call: TRDD3
clone_size: medium-sized
j_call: TRDJ4

cdr3_aa: CACDRLGMGNTDKLIF
cdr3_nt: TGTGCCTGTGACAGGCTGGGGATGGGGAACACCGATAAACTCATCTTT
v_call: TRDV2
d_call: .
clone_size: .
j_call: TRDJ1

cdr3_aa: CACDTVGDRRWDTRQMFF
cdr3_nt: TGTGCCTGTGACACCGTGGGGGATAGAAGATGGGACACCCGACAGATGTTTTTC
v_call: TRDV2
d_call: TRDD3
clone_size: .
j_call: TRDJ3

cdr3_aa: CACDTLGIQHRDTRQMFF
cdr3_nt: TGTGCCTGTGACACCCTGGGGATACAGCACCGGGACACCCGACAGATGTTTTTC
v_call: TRDV2
d_call: TRDD3
clone_size: medium-sized
j_call: TRDJ3

cdr3_aa: CACDTVGGYSPGTDKLIF
cdr3_nt: TGTGCCTGTGACACCGTTGGGGGATACTCGCCCGGAACCGATAAACTCATCTTT
v_call: TRDV2
d_call: TRDD3
clone_size: few
j_call: TRDJ1

cdr3_aa: CACDTVELGGHTDKLIF
cdr3_nt: TGTGCCTGTGACACCGTTGAACTGGGGGGGCACACCGATAAACTCATCTTT
v_call: TRDV2
d_call: TRDD3
clone_size: few
j_call: TRDJ1

cdr3_aa: CACGPLPVLNGDTDKLIF
cdr3_nt: TGTGCCTGTGGCCCACTTCCAGTCCTCAACGGGGACACCGATAAACTCATCTTT
v_call: TRDV2
d_call: .
clone_size: few
j_call: TRDJ1

cdr3_aa: CACGAVGTATDKLIF
cdr3_nt: TGTGCCTGTGGCGCCGTGGGGACAGCCACCGATAAACTCATCTTT
v_call: TRDV2
d_call: .
clone_size: few
j_call: TRDJ1

cdr3_aa: CACNILRTGGYRPTDKLIF
cdr3_nt: TGTGCCTGTAACATACTTCGTACTGGGGGATACCGTCCCACCGATAAACTCATCTTT
v_call: TRDV2
d_call: TRDD3
clone_size: few
j_call: TRDJ1